These 19 T cell receptor beta chains share one sample of origin, sequenced in a study of cytomegalovirus exposure and HLA in healthy donors. Sequencing used immunoSEQ multiplex PCR; TCRdb keeps in-frame clones, though not all of them. The sample carries under 200,000 clones, approximately 96% recorded once. The material sequenced was PBMCs. The receptors stem from a woman aged 18-29 years in good health and CMV-seronegative.

The V gene is TRBV27, the J gene TRBJ1-6, with D perhaps TRBD1 (5 bases). Germline V gives CDR1 MNHEY, CDR2 SMNVEV (reference sequence). V was pared by 0 bases and J by 2 bases, with 8 bases between. The CDR3 has 16 residues. CDR3: CASSLSGQTYNSPLHF. The CDR3 nucleotides are TGTGCCAGCAGTTTATCGGGGCAGACCTATAATTCACCCCTCCACTTT.

V gene TRBV6-6 combines with J gene TRBJ2-2; TRBD1 agrees at 7 bases. Unmatched junction bases numbered 5, after V lost 6 bases and J lost 4 bases. The germline CDR1 and CDR2 sequences are MNHNY and SVGAGI (reference sequence). The length of the CDR3 is 14 residues. CDR3 bases: TGTGCCAGCAGATCCCGGACAGGCACCGGGGAGCTGTTTTTT. Translation gives CASRSRTGTGELFF.

The chain is built from TRBV7-3 and TRBJ2-2, with TRBD2 matching over 9 bases. The germline gives CDR1 SGHTA, CDR2 FQGTGA. The V segment lost 1 base and the J segment 2 bases; nucleotides outside the gene matches: 8. The CDR3 totals 18 residues. Here the CDR3 reads CASSLIVSGGLNTGELFF. For the CDR3, the DNA is TGTGCCAGCAGCTTAATTGTTAGCGGGGGCCTAAACACCGGGGAGCTGTTTTTT.

This chain joins TRBV18 and TRBJ1-2, with D unclear. The V and J ends lost 5 bases and 4 bases respectively, with 20 bases between them. The CDR3 has 16 residues. Germline V gene data show CDR1 as KGHSH and CDR2 as LQKENI. The CDR3 sequence: CASSSNGETGSYGYTF. The DNA of the CDR3 is TGTGCCAGCTCATCGAACGGCGAGACCGGGAGCTATGGCTACACCTTC.

This chain links TRBV7-3 with TRBJ2-7; tentative D call: TRBD1 (5 bases). V was clipped by 1 base and J by 5 bases, with 15 bases between them. The length of the CDR3 is 15 residues. Germline values: CDR1 SGHTA, CDR2 FQGTGA. CDR3 coding DNA: TGTGCCAGCAGCTTAAAGGGGCAGGGTTTTGACGAGCAGTACTTC. As protein: CASSLKGQGFDEQYF.

The table lists this clone with a few counts. The rearrangement links TRBV2 to TRBJ1-2; the D is unclear. There are 12 residues in the CDR3. V was pared by 3 bases and J by 1 base, with 3 bases between. The germline V gene encodes CDR1 SNHLY and CDR2 FYNNEI. CDR3: CASSDVNYGYTF. CDR3 DNA: TGTGCCAGCAGTGACGTTAACTATGGCTACACCTTC.

The chain uses TRBV25-1 and TRBJ2-7, with 9 bases that match TRBD1. The CDR3 is 13 amino acids. Losses at the gene ends were 8 bases for V and 2 bases for J; bases not matched to a gene: 4. Per germline, CDR1 MGHDK and CDR2 SYGVNS. The CDR3 bases are TGTGCCAGCCTCGGGACAGGGCCCTACGAGCAGTACTTC. Protein product: CASLGTGPYEQYF.

This clone was seen a single time. The rearrangement joins TRBV5-1 to TRBJ2-7; 7 positions match TRBD2. CDR1 is SGHRS and CDR2 is YFSETQ in the germline V gene. V lost 1 base to trimming and J lost 6 bases; unmatched junction nucleotides: 1. The CDR3 length is 12 residues. CDR3 sequence: CASSLSGAEQYF. For the CDR3, the DNA is TGCGCCAGCAGCTTGAGCGGGGCCGAGCAGTACTTC.

This clone was seen just once. The gene calls are TRBV5-1 and TRBJ2-2; D is unclear. The germline V gene encodes CDR1 SGHRS and CDR2 YFSETQ. The germline V and J ends were trimmed by 1 base and 5 bases, with 3 bases remaining between them. The CDR3 extends over 12 amino acids. The CDR3 bases are TGCGCCAGCAGCTTGACAACCGGGGAGCTGTTTTTT. It codes for CASSLTTGELFF.

This chain joins TRBV7-9 and TRBJ2-7; TRBD1 is a possible D gene (5 bases). The CDR3 has 14 residues. V was cut by 3 bases and J by 7 bases, with 16 bases left in between. The germline CDR1 and CDR2 sequences are SEHNR and FQNEAQ (reference sequence). CDR3 sequence: CASSLLDGAREQYF. CDR3 coding DNA: TGTGCCAGCAGCTTGTTAGATGGGGCGAGGGAGCAGTACTTC.

This chain connects TRBV9 to TRBJ1-1; 7 bases map to TRBD1. The CDR3 has 14 amino acids. Germline CDR1 SGDLS, CDR2 YYNGEE. V shed 0 bases and J 1 base; nucleotides not matched to a gene: 0. CDR3 coding DNA: TGTGCCAGCAGCGTAGGACAGGGGAACACTGAAGCTTTCTTT. It is translated as CASSVGQGNTEAFF.

This chain uses TRBV9 with TRBJ1-2, with TRBD1 as a possible D gene (5 bases). The germline V gene has CDR1 SGDLS and CDR2 YYNGEE. This CDR3 comprises 16 residues. Trimming stripped 0 bases from V and 3 bases from J, with 15 bases between. DNA of the CDR3: TGTGCCAGCAGCGTAGCTCGGAAGGGGTCGGACTATGGCTACACCTTC. It is translated as CASSVARKGSDYGYTF. The entire variable domain, with the rest obtained from reference TRBV9 and TRBJ1-2, is as follows: DSGVTQTPKHLITATGQRVTLRCSPRSGDLSVYWYQQSLDQGLQFLIQYYNGEERAKGNILERFSAQQFPDLHSELNLSSLELGDSALYFCASSVARKGSDYGYTFGSGTRLTVV.

This clone showed up just once. V gene TRBV7-8 combines with J gene TRBJ2-3; 11 bases line up with TRBD2. The CDR3 extends over 16 amino acids. V lost 3 bases and J lost 4; bases outside the gene matches: 6. The germline V gene has CDR1 SGHVS and CDR2 FQNEAQ. The CDR3 loop is CASSFTSGGLADTQYF. CDR3 coding DNA: TGTGCCAGCAGCTTTACTAGCGGGGGCCTCGCAGATACGCAGTATTTT.

CDR3: CATSLGLAPENEQFF. The CDR3 DNA reads as TGTGCCACCAGCCTCGGACTAGCGCCGGAGAATGAGCAGTTCTTC. The chain combines TRBV15 with TRBJ2-1; 9 bases fit TRBD2. The CDR3 covers 15 residues. V dropped 5 bases and J dropped 7; count of bases not matched to a gene: 9. The germline CDR1 and CDR2 sequences are LNHNV and YYDKDF (reference sequence).

Note on this clone: The junction shows a germline mismatch at one end, possibly a read error. The V call is TRBV4-2, the J call TRBJ2-2; 11 bases map to TRBD2. Germline V lookup: CDR1 LGHNA, CDR2 YNFKEQ. The CDR3 spans 18 residues. CDR3 coding DNA: TGTGCCTGCAGCCAATGGGCCCTAGCGGGGGGACGTACCGGGGAGCTGTTTTTT. This translates into CACSQWALAGGRTGELFF.

The V gene is TRBV2, the J gene TRBJ2-1; TRBD1 is a possible D gene (5 bases). CDR1 is SNHLY, CDR2 FYNNEI, per germline. With 8 bases removed from V and 5 bases from J, the gap between germline ends came to 10 bases. CDR3 length equals 12 residues. CDR3 coding DNA: TGTGCCAGCCTTGCGGACAACAATGAGCAGTTCTTC. Translated: CASLADNNEQFF.

The V call is TRBV19, the J call TRBJ2-3, with D perhaps TRBD2 (6 bases). Germline V lookup: CDR1 LNHDA, CDR2 SQIVND (reference sequence). The V and J ends lost 5 bases and 2 bases respectively, with 23 bases between them. The CDR3 contains 18 residues. CDR3 DNA sequence: TGTGCCAGTAGTCCCCTCCTAGGTAGCGGATCTAACACAGATACGCAGTATTTT. Residues: CASSPLLGSGSNTDTQYF.

The V call is TRBV15, the J call TRBJ1-1; D remains ambiguous. This CDR3 has 14 residues. Trimming cost V 3 bases and J 1 base, with 9 bases left between them. The germline gives CDR1 LNHNV, CDR2 YYDKDF (reference sequence). In DNA form, the CDR3 reads TGTGCCACCAGCAGTGACACGTCGAACACTGAAGCTTTCTTT. Its translation is CATSSDTSNTEAFF.

This chain uses TRBV14 with TRBJ1-5; 8 bases agree with TRBD1. Unmatched junction bases numbered 5, after V lost 0 bases and J lost 4 bases. Germline V gene sequence: CDR1 SGHDN, CDR2 FVKESK. The CDR3 is 16 residues long. Written as DNA, the CDR3 is TGTGCCAGCAGCCAAGAGGGCAGGGGGCAGAATCAGCCCCAGCATTTT. Its translation is CASSQEGRGQNQPQHF.